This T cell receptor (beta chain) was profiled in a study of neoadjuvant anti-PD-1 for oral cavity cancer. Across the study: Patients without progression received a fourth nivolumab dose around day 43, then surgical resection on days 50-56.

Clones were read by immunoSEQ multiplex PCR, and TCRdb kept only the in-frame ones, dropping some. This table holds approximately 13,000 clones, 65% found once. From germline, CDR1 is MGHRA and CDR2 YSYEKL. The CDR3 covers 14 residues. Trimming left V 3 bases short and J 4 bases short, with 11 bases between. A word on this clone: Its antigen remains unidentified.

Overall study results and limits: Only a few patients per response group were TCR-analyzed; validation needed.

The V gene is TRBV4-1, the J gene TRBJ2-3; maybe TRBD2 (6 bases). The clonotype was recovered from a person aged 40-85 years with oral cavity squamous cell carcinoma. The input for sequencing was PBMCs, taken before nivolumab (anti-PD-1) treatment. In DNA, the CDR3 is TGCGCCAGCAGCCATCCGGGAGATGCAGATACGCAGTATTTT. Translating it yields CASSHPGDADTQYF.